This TCR beta chain was sequenced in a study of blood T cell repertoires in COVID-19. The repertoire was sequenced with immunoSEQ multiplex PCR; TCRdb's copy has only in-frame clones and lacks some. This sample has approximately 50,000 clones, with roughly nine tenths found just once. The CDR3 has 16 amino acids. Germline V gene sequence: CDR1 SGHRS, CDR2 YFSETQ. The germline V and J ends were trimmed by 1 base and 9 bases, with 20 bases remaining between them. The V call is TRBV5-1, the J call TRBJ2-1; tentative D call: TRBD1 (6 bases). The sample was peripheral blood. This receptor was taken from a woman at least 80 years old with acute or convalescent COVID-19. The CDR3 region has the DNA TGCGCCAGCAGCTTGATGGTAAATACAGGGTACGGTGAGCAGTTCTTC. Protein: CASSLMVNTGYGEQFF. The whole variable domain, remainder taken from reference TRBV5-1 and TRBJ2-1, is KAGVTQTPRYLIKTRGQQVTLSCSPISGHRSVSWYQQTPGQGLQFLFEYFSETQRNKGNFPGRFSGRQFSNSRSEMNVSTLELGDSALYLCASSLMVNTGYGEQFFGPGTRLTVL.